This is a list of T cell receptor beta chains from one sample in a study of blood T cell repertoires in COVID-19. Clones were sequenced by immunoSEQ multiplex PCR, and TCRdb holds only the in-frame ones, with some missing. The sample records fewer than 200,000 clones, around 88% being singletons. Material: PBMCs or T cells enriched from blood (not recorded which). The receptors stem from a woman between 45 and 65 years old in a cohort exposed to, infected with or recovered from COVID-19 (not recorded which). The CDR3 runs from the conserved cysteine through the conserved F or W. D genes are given only for firm matches. A row's size may be missing; if present it is once, few, many or a size class.

V	J	size	D	DNA	CDR3
TRBV10-3	TRBJ2-3	-	TRBD2	TGTGCCATCAGCTTAAGCGGGGGGCGAGATACGCAGTATTTT	CAISLSGGRDTQYF
TRBV18	TRBJ2-2	-	-	TGTGCCAGCTCAGAGACAGGAGACACCGGGGAGCTGTTTTTT	CASSETGDTGELFF
TRBV11-3	TRBJ2-3	-	TRBD2	TGTGCCAGCAGCCGTAGGACTAGCGGGGACACAGATACGCAGTATTTT	CASSRRTSGDTDTQYF
TRBV6-6	TRBJ1-6	-	-	TGTGCCAGCAGCTACCCAGGAACTCAATCAAATTCACCCCTCCACTTT	CASSYPGTQSNSPLHF
TRBV27	TRBJ1-2	-	TRBD1	TGTGCCAGCAGTTGGGAGAGAGGGGGCGGCTACACCTTC	CASSWERGGGYTF
TRBV3-1/TRBV3-2	TRBJ1-2	-	-	TGTGCCAGCAGTCCCATTGGGAGGTTCGATGGCTACACCTTC	CASSPIGRFDGYTF
TRBV5-5	TRBJ2-3	-	-	TGTGCCAGCAGCTTGGGGGCGGGATCCTTCGGAGATACGCAGTATTTT	CASSLGAGSFGDTQYF
TRBV27	TRBJ2-7	once	-	TGTGCCAGCAGACCTACCACAGTAACCTACGAGCAGTACTTC	CASRPTTVTYEQYF
TRBV19	TRBJ1-1	-	TRBD1	TGTGCCAGTAGTATACCGGGACAGGGGCGACTGGTAATCGACACTGAAGCTTTCTTT	CASSIPGQGRLVIDTEAFF
TRBV19	TRBJ1-6	once	TRBD1	TGTGCCAGTCGTCGGGGACAGCAAGGGCCCCTCCACTTT	CASRRGQQGPLHF
TRBV5-1	TRBJ1-4	-	TRBD1	TGCGCCAGCAGCGGGGGACAGGCTAATGAAAAACTGTTTTTT	CASSGGQANEKLFF
TRBV7-2	TRBJ2-1	-	TRBD2	TGTGCCAGCAGCCCCACTAGCGGGCAGTACAATGAGCAGTTCTTC	CASSPTSGQYNEQFF
TRBV19	TRBJ1-5	-	-	TGTGCCAGTAAATCCGATTATCAGTTGTGGCCCCAGCATTTT	CASKSDYQLWPQHF
TRBV9	TRBJ2-7	-	TRBD1	TGTGCCAGCAGCGTAGCTCCGGACAGGCCTGGCTACGAGCAGTACTTC	CASSVAPDRPGYEQYF
TRBV28	TRBJ2-1	-	TRBD2	TGTGCCAGCAGTTCGTCGTCGAGCGGGAGTCCCCCCGGAGAGCAGTTCTTC	CASSSSSSGSPPGEQFF
TRBV12-3/TRBV12-4	TRBJ1-2	-	-	TGTGCCAGCGCGGGGAGGGGCTACACCTTC	CASAGRGYTF
TRBV11-2	TRBJ2-2	-	-	TGTGCCAGCAGCCCCAGTGGGTGGAGACCTACGAACACCGGGGAGCTGTTTTTT	CASSPSGWRPTNTGELFF
TRBV6-5	TRBJ2-2	-	TRBD2	TGTGCCAGCAGACGGCGGGAGGGGGCCGGGGAGCTGTTTTTT	CASRRREGAGELFF
TRBV28	TRBJ1-2	-	-	TGTGCCAGCAGTTTGCAGGGAGGCTATGGCTACACCTTC	CASSLQGGYGYTF
TRBV19	TRBJ1-5	-	-	TGTGCCAGTAGTGAACAGAGCAATCAGCCCCAGCATTTT	CASSEQSNQPQHF
TRBV9	TRBJ1-4	-	-	TGTGCCAGCAGCGAAACCCAGGGATATGAAAAACTGTTTTTT	CASSETQGYEKLFF
TRBV5-1	TRBJ1-1	-	TRBD1	TGCGCCAGCGCTACTCATGGACAGGGGGCGAACACTGAAGCTTTCTTT	CASATHGQGANTEAFF
TRBV3-1/TRBV3-2	TRBJ1-5	once	-	TGTGCCAGCAGCGAAAGGGGAAGGTCCCAGCATTTT	CASSERGRSQHF
TRBV20-1	TRBJ1-5	few	-	TGCAGTGCTAGCGGTGGTCAGCCCCAGCATTTT	CSASGGQPQHF
TRBV28	TRBJ1-4	-	TRBD1	TGTGCCAGCGGAGAAGGGGGCAAGGCTAATGAAAAACTGTTTTTT	CASGEGGKANEKLFF
TRBV5-1	TRBJ2-1	-	-	TGCGCCAGCAGAGAGGCCAGCGGAAGCGGCTACAATGAGCAGTTCTTC	CASREASGSGYNEQFF
TRBV7-2	TRBJ1-3	-	TRBD1	TGTGCCAGCAGACCCGACAGGGTGAATGGAAACACCATATATTTT	CASRPDRVNGNTIYF
TRBV14	TRBJ2-7	few	-	TGTGCCAGCAGCCAAGACGGGCTAGGGGGCTACGAGCAGTACTTC	CASSQDGLGGYEQYF
TRBV11-3	TRBJ2-1	-	TRBD2	TGTGCCAGCAGCGGAGGTACGGGGGGTACCTCCAATGAGCAGTTCTTC	CASSGGTGGTSNEQFF
TRBV11-1	TRBJ2-7	-	-	TGTGCCAGCAGCGCATTGCCGGGGGGCGCCTACGAGCAGTACTTC	CASSALPGGAYEQYF
TRBV5-5	TRBJ1-2	few	-	TGTGCCAGCAGCGACGGGGGAAACTATGGCTACACCTTC	CASSDGGNYGYTF
TRBV28	TRBJ1-4	-	-	TGTGCCAGCAGTTCAGTTCATTCGGAGGGGAGGGTAAATGAAAAACTGTTTTTT	CASSSVHSEGRVNEKLFF
TRBV7-8	TRBJ2-3	few	TRBD2	TGTGCCACCAGGTCTGACGGGAGGAGTACGCAGTATTTT	CATRSDGRSTQYF
TRBV27	TRBJ2-3	-	-	TGTGCCAGCAGTTTTACAGGAAGCACAGATACGCAGTATTTT	CASSFTGSTDTQYF
TRBV6-4	TRBJ2-2	-	-	TGTGCCAGCAGTGAGGGGACATCTACCGGGGAGCTGTTTTTT	CASSEGTSTGELFF
TRBV29-1	TRBJ2-1	once	-	TGCAGCGTTGAAGAGCGGGTCTCCTACAATGAGCAGTTCTTC	CSVEERVSYNEQFF
TRBV6-2/TRBV6-3	TRBJ2-1	-	-	TGTGCCAGCGGCCTAACAGGGCGCTCCTACAATGAGCAGTTCTTC	CASGLTGRSYNEQFF
TRBV19	TRBJ1-1	-	TRBD1	TGTGCCAGTAGTCTCAATCCGGGACAGGGGAAGTTTTGGAACACTGAAGCTTTCTTT	CASSLNPGQGKFWNTEAFF
TRBV10-3	TRBJ1-5	few	-	TGTGCCACCGCGGGGGTTAGCAATCAGCCCCAGCATTTT	CATAGVSNQPQHF
TRBV2	TRBJ1-4	-	TRBD1	TGTGCCAGCAGGCAGACAGGGTACAATGAAAAACTGTTTTTT	CASRQTGYNEKLFF
TRBV28	TRBJ1-5	-	-	TGTGCCAGCAGTTTATTTTCTTATACCCGGGAGCTCAATCAGCCCCAGCATTTT	CASSLFSYTRELNQPQHF
TRBV29-1	TRBJ2-3	-	-	TGCAGCGTTTTAGTGGATACGCAGTATTTT	CSVLVDTQYF
TRBV28	TRBJ1-6	-	-	TGTGCCAGCAGTTTATCTAAAACTTATAATTCACCCCTCCACTTT	CASSLSKTYNSPLHF
TRBV7-8	TRBJ2-5	-	-	TGTGCCAGCAGCTTTGACTTGGAAGAGACCCAGTACTTC	CASSFDLEETQYF
TRBV18	TRBJ2-7	-	-	TGTGCCAGCTCGCAGGGCGAATCCTACGAGCAGTACTTC	CASSQGESYEQYF
TRBV4-2	TRBJ1-4	-	-	TGTGCCAGCAGCCAAGAAGTGGGGCTGGGGGGGATTGAAAAACTGTTTTTT	CASSQEVGLGGIEKLFF
TRBV18	TRBJ2-7	-	TRBD2	TGTGCCAGCTCACCGGAACAAGGACTAGCTGGGTACGAGCAGTACTTC	CASSPEQGLAGYEQYF
TRBV5-1	TRBJ2-2	once	TRBD1	TGCGCCAGCAGGGATGGGACAGGGAGTCCCGGGGAGCTGTTTTTT	CASRDGTGSPGELFF
TRBV30	TRBJ1-2	once	-	TGTGCCTGGAGTGTTCGGGGGGGTTGGGGCGGAAACAACTATGGCTACACCTTC	CAWSVRGGWGGNNYGYTF
TRBV19	TRBJ1-1	-	-	TGTGCCAGTAGTATAGGGAGCGGCACTGAAGCTTTCTTT	CASSIGSGTEAFF
TRBV27	TRBJ1-3	-	-	TGTGCCAGCAGTCCGGATCGGGTCGGAAACACCATATATTTT	CASSPDRVGNTIYF
TRBV28	TRBJ1-2	-	-	TGTGCCCGCAGTGGAAATCGGGGGGGGGTAGGCTATGGCTACACCTTC	CARSGNRGGVGYGYTF
TRBV7-3	TRBJ2-7	-	TRBD1	TGTGCCAGCAGCTTAATAGGGGACAGGGGGCACTCCTACGAGCAGTACTTC	CASSLIGDRGHSYEQYF
TRBV27	TRBJ2-7	-	-	TGTGCCAGCAGCTATAGCGCAAACTACGAGCAGTACTTC	CASSYSANYEQYF
TRBV11-3	TRBJ2-3	-	-	TGTGCCAGCAGCCTACACAGGGTTGATACGCAGTATTTT	CASSLHRVDTQYF
TRBV12-3/TRBV12-4	TRBJ2-3	-	-	TGTGCCAGCGTCCAGGGGCCTCAGGATACGCAGTATTTT	CASVQGPQDTQYF
TRBV9	TRBJ2-5	-	-	TGTGCCAGCAGCCCCCTTTCGGGCAGCCGAGGGGAGACCCAGTACTTC	CASSPLSGSRGETQYF